This T cell receptor beta chain was recovered during a study of CD8+CD57+ T cells in acquired aplastic anemia (dated by TCRdb to 2017 to 2018). At the level of the whole study: A mean of roughly 3.2 ug of DNA, ranging from about 0.19 to 30 ug, was extracted from sorted CD4+ and CD8+ cells. CD8+CD57+ expansion was defined as a frequency above the mean frequency observed in healthy subjects.

Patients chosen for sequencing had shown expansion of CD8+CD57+ cells by flow cytometry. Severe acquired aplastic anemia was diagnosed in all patients according to International Study of Aplastic Anemia and Agranulocytosis and Camitta criteria. At the time blood was sampled, none of the patients had received any therapy. In the study, sorted CD4+ and CD8+ blood T cells from patients with severe aplastic anemia and from healthy subjects underwent deep sequencing of TCR repertoires. In the USA, patient enrollment took place under clinicaltrials.gov protocols 00001620, 01623167, 00001397, 00071045, 00081523 and 00961064. Ficoll-Paque density gradient centrifugation was used to isolate peripheral blood mononuclear cells. Before DNA extraction, CD4+ and CD8+ T cells were sorted with FACS or magnetic beads. Genomic DNA served as template for TCR beta VDJ combination and CDR3 sequence profiling. An Illumina HiSeq 2000 was used for TCR repertoire sequencing. Processing in the source paper ran as follows. TRBV/TRBJ rearrangement plots, CDR3 size and DJ length profiles, and Simpson's diversity index were used to assess repertoires. The immunodominant clone was defined as the most abundant DNA sequence in deep sequencing data. CDR3 amino acid sequences were checked for sharing between subjects and were compared against published repertoires and the VDJdb database. The public reads were reanalyzed by TCRdb: fastp trimming at Q25, MiXCR alignment, in-frame beta chains only. Rows are combined by CDR3 protein, so each entry shows the most common genes and DNA. Clone size and V and J calls follow TCRdb, not the original study. The sample includes more than 150,000 distinct CDR3 sequences, with about half observed a single time. Of the sample, roughly 13% is held by the ten largest clones.

The CDR3 has 8 residues if both end residues are counted. CDR1 SEHNR and CDR2 FQNEAQ were looked up in the germline V gene (reference sequence). Points on this clonotype: Its antigen is not yet known. The conserved final phenylalanine or tryptophan is absent from the CDR3, which likely points to a read error. The DNA is left out, because the CDR3 cannot be placed on it with certainty; the CDR3 is given as TCRdb lists it.

Findings and caveats that apply to the study as a whole: Some 30 CD8+ CDR3 sequences were shared between patients and controls but appeared highly expressed in patients and within their immunodominant clones. CD8+ Simpson's diversity did not differ significantly between patients and healthy controls (P=0.060).

Material for sequencing was sorted CD4+, CD8+, or CD8+CD57+ T cells (not recorded which) from PBMCs. The sequence came from a human donor with aplastic anemia. The sequence is built from TRBV7-9 and TRBJ2-7; the table's D call TRBD2 went unverified against the DNA. The CDR3 in this case is CASSYGTS.